The 21 T cell receptor beta chains reported below all come from one sample, sequenced in a study of CD8+CD57+ T cells in acquired aplastic anemia. Genomic DNA templated the TCR beta VDJ and CDR3 profiling. TCRdb independently ran MiXCR on the reads; one entry per CDR3 protein. The sample includes around 140,000 distinct CDR3 sequences, less than 45% of them seen just once. The sample consisted of sorted CD4+, CD8+, or CD8+CD57+ T cells (not recorded which) from PBMCs. The source of these receptors is a human donor in good health, serving as a control.

This clonotype was seen repeatedly, ten times or more. The V and J genes are TRBV19 and TRBJ1-1; D is ambiguous. The CDR3 spans 14 residues. Deletions cut 5 bases from V and 1 base from J, with 11 bases between. From germline, CDR1 is LNHDA and CDR2 SQIVND (reference sequence). In DNA, the CDR3 is TGTGCCAGTAGTGTTACGACACGGAACACTGAAGCTTTCTTT. Protein: CASSVTTRNTEAFF. Filled out from reference TRBV19 and TRBJ1-1, the complete variable domain reads DGGITQSPKYLFRKEGQNVTLSCEQNLNHDAMYWYRQDPGQGLRLIYYSQIVNDFQKGDIAEGYSVSREKKESFPLTVTSAQKNPTAFYLCASSVTTRNTEAFFGQGTRLTVV.

This chain links TRBV24-1 with TRBJ2-7, with D uncertain. Trimming removed 7 bases at V and 4 bases at J, with 13 bases between. Germline assignment: CDR1 KGHDR and CDR2 SFDVKD. This CDR3 contains 13 residues. The CDR3 DNA reads as TGTGCCACCAGCACCAACCTTGGGTACGAGCAGTACTTC. Translated, it gives CATSTNLGYEQYF.

As to this clonotype: A much larger clone is a single base away; this may be a read error. This chain uses TRBV3-1 with TRBJ2-3; tentative D call: TRBD1 (6 bases). Trimming pared 1 base from V and 8 bases from J, leaving 19 bases between. The CDR3 runs to 16 residues. CDR1 and CDR2 (germline): LGHDT, YNNKEL (reference sequence). DNA of the CDR3: TGTGCCAGCAGCCAAGTTATGCCCACATCACAGGGTACGCAGTATTTT. Its translation: CASSQVMPTSQGTQYF.

The table lists this clonotype with many counts. V is TRBV19 and J is TRBJ2-1; possibly TRBD2 for D (5 bases). The CDR3 spans 15 residues. CDR1 and CDR2 from the germline V gene are LNHDA and SQIVND (reference sequence). The V and J ends lost 3 bases and 3 bases respectively, with 12 bases between them. The CDR3 DNA is TGTGCCAGTAGTATCTGGGCCCGGGACTACAATGAGCAGTTCTTC. It is translated as CASSIWARDYNEQFF.

In this sample, this clonotype turned up a few times. V gene TRBV6-2 or TRBV6-3 combines with J gene TRBJ2-3; 11 bases are shared with TRBD2. V lost 5 bases to trimming and J lost 1 base; unmatched junction nucleotides: 5. Germline assignment: CDR1 MNHEY and CDR2 SVGEGT. CDR3 size: 16 residues. CDR3 in amino acids: CASSRGTSGRTDTQYF. The CDR3 region has the DNA TGTGCCAGCAGTCGGGGGACTAGCGGTCGCACAGATACGCAGTATTTT.

The rearrangement joins TRBV7-9 to TRBJ2-7, with no clear D. CDR1 is SEHNR, CDR2 FQNEAQ, per germline (reference sequence). The CDR3 covers 12 residues. V was trimmed by 5 bases and J by 1 base, leaving 6 bases between them. CDR3: CASSPISYEQYF. The CDR3 bases are TGTGCCAGCAGCCCCATATCCTACGAGCAGTACTTC.

The chain uses TRBV19 and TRBJ2-5, with no clear D. This CDR3 contains 11 residues. V was pared by 1 base and J by 7 bases, with 4 bases between. The germline CDR1 and CDR2 sequences are LNHDA and SQIVND (reference sequence). The CDR3 region is CASSIGGTQYF. CDR3 in DNA: TGTGCCAGTAGTATAGGCGGGACCCAGTACTTC.

The chain recombines TRBV27 with TRBJ1-1; D remains ambiguous. The CDR3 consists of 13 residues. The germline CDR1 and CDR2 sequences are MNHEY and SMNVEV (reference sequence). The V and J ends lost 3 bases and 3 bases respectively, with 8 bases between them. DNA for the CDR3: TGTGCCAGCAGTTTTATGGCAGACACTGAAGCTTTCTTT. It translates to CASSFMADTEAFF.

This clonotype has ten or more counts. V usage is TRBV19 and J usage is TRBJ2-1, with TRBD2 as a possible D gene (6 bases). In germline, CDR1 is LNHDA, CDR2 SQIVND (reference sequence). This CDR3 region has 16 residues. Trimming took 5 bases from V and 6 from J, leaving 20 bases between them. The CDR3 nucleotides are TGTGCCAGTAGTCCCAGAAGGGCCGCCGGGGGCAATGAGCAGTTCTTC. It yields the protein CASSPRRAAGGNEQFF.

This clonotype was counted once. V and J are TRBV10-2 and TRBJ1-1; 10 positions match TRBD1. This CDR3 contains 16 residues. The trim removed 6 bases at V and 1 base at J, leaving 8 bases unmatched. Per the germline V gene, CDR1 is WSHSY and CDR2 is SAAADI. The CDR3 DNA is TGCGCCAGCAGGGACTACCGGGACAGGGGGAACACTGAAGCTTTCTTT. Translation gives CASRDYRDRGNTEAFF.

This clonotype has a single count. The rearrangement links TRBV25-1 to TRBJ1-6; possible D gene TRBD1, 6 bases. V dropped 2 bases and J dropped 9 bases, with 11 bases sitting between them. Germline V lookup: CDR1 MGHDK, CDR2 SYGVNS. The CDR3 contains 14 residues. CDR3 amino acids: CASSEPRGRSPLHF. The CDR3 DNA is TGTGCCAGCAGTGAACCCAGGGGTCGTTCACCCCTCCACTTT.

The genes are TRBV2 and TRBJ1-4, with 7 bases aligning to TRBD1. The CDR3 contains 14 residues. Unmatched junction bases numbered 3, after V lost 4 bases and J lost 4 bases. From germline, CDR1 is SNHLY and CDR2 FYNNEI. CDR3 region: CASSVGTVNEKLFF. Written as DNA, the CDR3 is TGTGCCAGCAGTGTCGGGACAGTTAATGAAAAACTGTTTTTT.

The gene calls are TRBV10-3 and TRBJ1-1, with D possibly TRBD1 on 6 matching bases. V was pared by 3 bases and J by 8 bases, with 22 bases between. CDR1 ENHRY and CDR2 SYGVKD come from the germline V gene. The CDR3 runs 16 residues. CDR3 nucleotide sequence: TGTGCCATCAGTGAAACAGGGCATGATGTCTCCCCCGAAGCTTTCTTT. It yields the protein CAISETGHDVSPEAFF.

This clonotype turned up a few times. J is TRBJ2-3 and V is TRBV7-2; D not resolved. The CDR3 sequence is 12 residues long. Germline CDR1 and CDR2: SGHTA and FQGNSA. V was trimmed by 5 bases and J by 3 bases, leaving 6 bases between them. In DNA form, the CDR3 reads TGTGCCAGCAGCATCGGGACAGATACGCAGTATTTT. Translating gives CASSIGTDTQYF.

In its sample, this clonotype was seen many times. The CDR3 loop reads CASSTSQAAYGYTF. CDR3 sequence (DNA): TGTGCCAGTAGTACCTCGCAGGCTGCCTATGGCTACACCTTC. This chain joins TRBV19 and TRBJ1-2; D gene ambiguous. V was shortened by 4 bases and J by 4 bases, with 13 bases between the two germline ends. This CDR3 spans 14 amino acids. Germline loops: CDR1 LNHDA, CDR2 SQIVND (reference sequence).

This clonotype was detected many times. This chain links TRBV27 with TRBJ1-6; D unresolved. The CDR3 sequence is 15 residues long. Germline CDR1 reads MNHEY; CDR2 reads SMNVEV (reference sequence). V lost 5 bases to trimming and J lost 9 bases, with 17 bases between them. The CDR3 reads CASSRVGGSPSPLHF. The CDR3 bases are TGTGCCAGCAGTCGGGTGGGTGGCAGTCCTTCACCCCTCCACTTT.

Concerning this clonotype itself: A single base separates this from a much larger clone, so it may be a read error. The chain has TRBV30 and TRBJ1-1; D unclear. V was cut by 2 bases and J by 5 bases, with 6 bases left in between. This CDR3 region has 11 residues. Germline CDR1 and CDR2: GTSNPN and SVGIG (reference sequence). The CDR3 nucleotides are TGTGCCTGGAGTAAGACGACTGAAGCTTTCTTT. Its protein is CAWSKTTEAFF. Full variable domain (rest looked up from reference TRBV30 and TRBJ1-1): SQTIHQWPATLVQPVGSPLSLECTVEGTSNPNLYWYRQAAGRGLQLLFYSVGIGQISSEVPQNLSASRPQDRQFILSSKKLLLSDSGFYLCAWSKTTEAFFGQGTRLTVV.

The J gene is TRBJ2-7, the V gene TRBV24-1; 9 bases align to TRBD2. V dropped 1 base and J dropped 4; count of bases not matched to a gene: 4. Germline loops: CDR1 KGHDR, CDR2 SFDVKD. This CDR3 comprises 15 residues. The CDR3 here is CATSDFWTSAYEQYF. The CDR3 DNA reads as TGTGCCACCAGTGATTTCTGGACTAGCGCGTACGAGCAGTACTTC.

Points on this clonotype: A junction boundary mismatches the germline segment, possibly from a read error. The rearrangement joins TRBV11-2 to TRBJ2-7, with TRBD2 matching over 9 bases. CDR1 and CDR2 (germline): SGHAT, FQNNGV. The CDR3 is 12 residues long. CDR3 nucleotide sequence: TGTGCCAGCAGCTTACCGGGACTAGCCAAAGTCTTC. Protein product: CASSLPGLAKVF.

Many counts were recorded for this clonotype. The chain joins TRBV6-1 to TRBJ2-1; maybe TRBD1 (6 bases). The CDR3 length is 15 residues. Germline V gives CDR1 MNHNS, CDR2 SASEGT. V was cut by 10 bases and J by 0 bases, with 16 bases left in between. The CDR3 region has the DNA TGTGCCACGTGGACAGTCCCAAGCTCCTACAATGAGCAGTTCTTC. As protein: CATWTVPSSYNEQFF.

Ten or more counts support this clonotype. The rearrangement links TRBV19 to TRBJ2-2; 7 nucleotides agree with TRBD2. Germline V gene data show CDR1 as LNHDA and CDR2 as SQIVND (reference sequence). V gave up 3 bases and J gave up 5 bases; unmatched junction bases: 3. The CDR3 is made up of 14 amino acids. CDR3 nucleotide sequence: TGTGCCAGTAGTATTAGCGGGCGTACCGGGGAGCTGTTTTTT. It translates to CASSISGRTGELFF.